These 19 T cell receptor beta chains were all obtained from the same sample, sequenced in a study of CD8 T cells in ankylosing spondylitis. TCRdb fed the 5' RACE reads into MiXCR, producing one record per CDR3 protein. The table shows approximately 45,000 distinct CDR3 sequences, with about 10% occurring only once. Specimen: blood, either unsorted or a sorted T cell fraction (not recorded which). These receptors were collected from a male donor with ankylosing spondylitis or in good health (not recorded which).

This clonotype was found a few times. The chain links TRBV30 to TRBJ1-1; no reliable D call. There are 13 residues in the CDR3. Trimming shortened V by 5 bases and J by 4 bases, and 14 bases separated the two germline ends. Looked up from germline, CDR1 is GTSNPN and CDR2 is SVGIG (reference sequence). CDR3 coding DNA: TGTGCCTGGGCGGGTGAGGGAGGCACTGAAGCTTTCTTT. Its translation is CAWAGEGGTEAFF.

The sample holds many counts of this clonotype. The chain carries TRBV5-1 and TRBJ1-1; D not certain. The V and J ends lost 0 bases and 3 bases respectively, with 9 bases between them. The CDR3 is 14 amino acids. The V gene's germline CDR1 is SGHRS and CDR2 YFSETQ. The CDR3 here is CASSLAPRDTEAFF. Written as DNA, the CDR3 is TGCGCCAGCAGCTTGGCCCCTAGAGACACTGAAGCTTTCTTT.

This clonotype was counted at least ten times. J is TRBJ1-5 and V is TRBV5-5; TRBD1 is a possible D gene (5 bases). CDR1 SGHKS and CDR2 YYEKEE come from the germline V gene (reference sequence). V lost 3 bases, J lost 4 bases, and 11 bases lay in between. The CDR3 contains 14 residues. The CDR3 DNA follows: TGTGCCAGCAGCTGGGACCCCGGGAATCAGCCCCAGCATTTT. It encodes CASSWDPGNQPQHF.

Within the sample, this clonotype is medium-sized (0.01 to 0.1%). The chain employs TRBV5-1 and TRBJ1-6; tentative D call: TRBD1 (5 bases). V was clipped by 0 bases and J by 7 bases, with 8 bases between them. The CDR3 sequence is 14 residues long. The germline gives CDR1 SGHRS, CDR2 YFSETQ. The CDR3 coding sequence is TGCGCCAGCAGCTTGGCTTCAGGGAATTCACCCCTCCACTTT. Its translation is CASSLASGNSPLHF. The full variable domain, rest sourced from reference TRBV5-1 and TRBJ1-6, is KAGVTQTPRYLIKTRGQQVTLSCSPISGHRSVSWYQQTPGQGLQFLFEYFSETQRNKGNFPGRFSGRQFSNSRSEMNVSTLELGDSALYLCASSLASGNSPLHFGNGTRLTVT.

This clonotype was observed many times. The chain employs TRBV12-3 or TRBV12-4 and TRBJ2-7, with TRBD1 matching 8 bases. The CDR3 runs 13 residues. V shed 5 bases, J shed 2 bases, and the junction held 2 bases outside the gene matches. The CDR3 DNA reads TGTGCCAGCAGTCGGGACAGGCCCTACGAGCAGTACTTC. This sequence encodes CASSRDRPYEQYF.

This clonotype was observed many times. The J gene is TRBJ1-2, the V gene TRBV6-5, with D perhaps matching TRBD1 (5 bases). Germline CDR1 is MNHEY and CDR2 is SVGAGI. CDR3 size: 15 residues. V dropped 2 bases and J dropped 4 bases, with 14 bases sitting between them. DNA for the CDR3: TGTGCCAGCAGTTACACCACAGGTCTTGCCTATGGCTACACCTTC. It is translated as CASSYTTGLAYGYTF.

This clonotype was seen repeatedly, ten times or more. The V and J genes are TRBV5-5 and TRBJ2-1; 10 bases fit TRBD2. Germline loops: CDR1 SGHKS, CDR2 YYEKEE (reference sequence). This CDR3 contains 16 residues. Trimming at V came to 3 bases and at J to 5 bases, leaving 8 bases not matched to a gene. CDR3 nucleotide sequence: TGTGCCAGCAGCTACTTTGCCACTAGCGGGGACAATGAGCAGTTCTTC. The encoded protein is CASSYFATSGDNEQFF.

At least ten counts were recorded for this clonotype. The chain employs TRBV5-1 and TRBJ2-3; D gene ambiguous. Germline values: CDR1 SGHRS, CDR2 YFSETQ. Trimming shortened V by 2 bases and J by 0 bases, and 10 bases separated the two germline ends. This CDR3 region has 15 residues. The CDR3 protein is CASSFRRISTDTQYF. The DNA of the CDR3 is TGCGCCAGCAGCTTTCGGCGAATTAGCACAGATACGCAGTATTTT.

This clonotype was seen only a few times. The chain links TRBV10-2 to TRBJ2-5, with a tentative D call TRBD2 (5 bases). This CDR3 comprises 14 residues. Germline CDR1 and CDR2: WSHSY and SAAADI. V was trimmed by 8 bases and J by 0 bases, leaving 13 bases between them. CDR3 sequence reads: CASAGGGYQETQYF. The CDR3 nucleotides read TGCGCCAGCGCGGGCGGTGGGTACCAAGAGACCCAGTACTTC.

A few counts support this clonotype. J is TRBJ2-2 and V is TRBV5-5, with 8 bases lining up with TRBD1. The V segment lost 4 bases and the J segment 4 bases; nucleotides outside the gene matches: 6. The CDR3 runs 15 residues. CDR1 and CDR2 (germline): SGHKS, YYEKEE (reference sequence). The CDR3 is CASSPWTGSTGELFF. DNA for the CDR3: TGTGCCAGCAGCCCTTGGACAGGGAGCACCGGGGAGCTGTTTTTT.

This clonotype was recorded at least ten times. The chain links TRBV20-1 to TRBJ2-5; 10 positions match TRBD2. With 3 bases clipped from V and 1 base from J, the junction kept 2 bases outside the gene matches. Looked up from germline, CDR1 is DFQATT and CDR2 is SNEGSKA (reference sequence). This CDR3 comprises 14 residues. The CDR3 DNA follows: TGCAGTGCTAGGGGACTAGCGTCCCAAGAGACCCAGTACTTC. It specifies CSARGLASQETQYF.

This clonotype was counted many times. This chain links TRBV12-3 or TRBV12-4 with TRBJ2-2; 7 nucleotides line up with TRBD1. With V trimmed by 5 bases and J by 6 bases, 3 bases remained unmatched. This CDR3 has 13 amino acids. Here the CDR3 reads CASSLGQAGELFF. CDR3 nucleotides: TGTGCCAGCAGTCTCGGACAGGCCGGGGAGCTGTTTTTT.

This clonotype was counted ten times or more. This chain links TRBV5-1 with TRBJ1-5, with D possibly being TRBD1 (5 bases). Between the trimmed V and J ends, which lost 5 bases and 0 bases, there was a span of 12 bases. Germline lookup yields CDR1 SGHRS and CDR2 YFSETQ. This CDR3 is 15 amino acids long. The CDR3 loop reads CASSIDSYSNQPQHF. The CDR3 coding sequence is TGCGCCAGCAGTATCGACAGTTATAGCAATCAGCCCCAGCATTTT.

There are many counts of this clonotype. This sequence joins TRBV3-1 and TRBJ2-3; D ambiguous. CDR1 and CDR2 (germline): LGHDT, YNNKEL (reference sequence). The CDR3 is made up of 14 amino acids. V was shortened by 2 bases and J by 2 bases, with 8 bases between the two germline ends. The DNA for the CDR3 is TGTGCCAGCAGCCAAAGAACGGACACAGATACGCAGTATTTT. Translating gives CASSQRTDTDTQYF.

This chain links TRBV5-1 with TRBJ2-1; D is uncertain. This CDR3 has 13 residues. Germline V gives CDR1 SGHRS, CDR2 YFSETQ. The ends were cut back, 4 bases at V and 4 bases at J, with 9 bases in the middle. For the CDR3, the DNA is TGCGCCAGCAGCGCTTGGCCATACAATGAGCAGTTCTTC. This codes for CASSAWPYNEQFF.

This clonotype was seen many times. V usage is TRBV18 and J usage is TRBJ2-7; TRBD1 aligns across 7 bases. The germline gives CDR1 KGHSH, CDR2 LQKENI. V was clipped by 3 bases and J by 2 bases; unmatched bases: 7. The CDR3 loop spans 15 amino acids. This chain's CDR3 is CASSPRQGDTYEQYF. The CDR3, as DNA: TGTGCCAGCTCACCGAGACAGGGTGATACCTACGAGCAGTACTTC.

This clonotype was recorded at least ten times. The rearrangement joins TRBV19 to TRBJ1-1; unclear D gene. From germline, CDR1 is LNHDA and CDR2 SQIVND (reference sequence). V was clipped by 6 bases and J by 1 base, with 9 bases between them. This CDR3 has 13 residues. CDR3 sequence reads: CASRNTANTEAFF. The CDR3 DNA reads TGTGCCAGTAGAAATACAGCGAACACTGAAGCTTTCTTT.

This clonotype has more than one count but fewer than ten. The chain employs TRBV10-1 and TRBJ1-4, with TRBD1 matching 9 bases. V gave up 6 bases and J gave up 0 bases; unmatched junction bases: 8. This CDR3 has 17 amino acids. Germline V gives CDR1 WNHNN, CDR2 SYGVQD (reference sequence). As DNA, the CDR3 is TGCGCCAGCAGGAGGCTGGGACAGGGTACAACTAATGAAAAACTGTTTTTT. Protein sequence: CASRRLGQGTTNEKLFF.

This clonotype was seen repeatedly, ten times or more. This chain connects TRBV29-1 to TRBJ2-2; D possibly corresponds to TRBD2 (6 bases). The CDR3 spans 14 residues. Trimming removed 2 bases from V and 4 bases from J, with 11 bases in between. Germline V lookup: CDR1 SQVTM, CDR2 ANQGSEA. CDR3 sequence reads: CSVETSGGTGELFF. In DNA, the CDR3 is TGCAGCGTTGAAACTTCCGGGGGCACCGGGGAGCTGTTTTTT.